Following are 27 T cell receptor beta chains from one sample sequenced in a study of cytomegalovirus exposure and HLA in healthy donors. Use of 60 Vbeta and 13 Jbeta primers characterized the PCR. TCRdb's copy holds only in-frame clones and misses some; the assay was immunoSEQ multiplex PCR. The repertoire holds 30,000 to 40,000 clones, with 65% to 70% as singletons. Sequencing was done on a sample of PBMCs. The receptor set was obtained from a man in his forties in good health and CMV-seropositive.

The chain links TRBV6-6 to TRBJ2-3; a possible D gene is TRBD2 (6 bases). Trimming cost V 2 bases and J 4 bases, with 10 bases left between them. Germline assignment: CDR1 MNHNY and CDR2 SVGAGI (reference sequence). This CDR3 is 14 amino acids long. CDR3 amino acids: CASSYPGLPDTQYF. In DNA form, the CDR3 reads TGTGCCAGCAGTTACCCGGGACTTCCAGATACGCAGTATTTT.

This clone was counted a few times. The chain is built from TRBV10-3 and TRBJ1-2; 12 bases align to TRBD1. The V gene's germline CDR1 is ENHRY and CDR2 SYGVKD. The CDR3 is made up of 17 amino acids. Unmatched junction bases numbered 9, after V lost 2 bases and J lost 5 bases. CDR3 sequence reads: CAISEGSGQGATYGYTF. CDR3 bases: TGTGCCATCAGTGAGGGGTCGGGACAGGGGGCAACTTATGGCTACACCTTC.

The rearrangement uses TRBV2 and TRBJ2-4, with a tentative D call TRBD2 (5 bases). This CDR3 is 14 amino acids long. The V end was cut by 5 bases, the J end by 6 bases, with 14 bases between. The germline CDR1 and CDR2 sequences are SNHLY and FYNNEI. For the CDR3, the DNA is TGTGCCAGCAGTAAGGACGGGATGATAAACATTCAGTACTTC. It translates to CASSKDGMINIQYF.

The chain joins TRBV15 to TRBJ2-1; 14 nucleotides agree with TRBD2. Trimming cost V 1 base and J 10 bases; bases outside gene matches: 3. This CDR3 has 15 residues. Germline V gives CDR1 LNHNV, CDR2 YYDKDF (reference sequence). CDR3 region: CATSRGLAGGTEQFF. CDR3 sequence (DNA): TGTGCCACCAGCAGAGGACTAGCGGGGGGGACCGAGCAGTTCTTC. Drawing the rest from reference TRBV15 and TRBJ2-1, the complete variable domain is DAMVIQNPRYQVTQFGKPVTLSCSQTLNHNVMYWYQQKSSQAPKLLFHYYDKDFNNEADTPDNFQSRRPNTSFCFLDIRSPGLGDTAMYLCATSRGLAGGTEQFFGPGTRLTVL.

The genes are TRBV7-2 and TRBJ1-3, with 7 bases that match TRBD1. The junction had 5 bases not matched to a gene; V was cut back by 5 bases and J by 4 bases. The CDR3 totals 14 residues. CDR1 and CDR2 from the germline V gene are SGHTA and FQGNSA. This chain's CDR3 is CASSITGAGNTIYF. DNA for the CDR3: TGTGCCAGCAGCATTACAGGGGCAGGAAACACCATATATTTT.

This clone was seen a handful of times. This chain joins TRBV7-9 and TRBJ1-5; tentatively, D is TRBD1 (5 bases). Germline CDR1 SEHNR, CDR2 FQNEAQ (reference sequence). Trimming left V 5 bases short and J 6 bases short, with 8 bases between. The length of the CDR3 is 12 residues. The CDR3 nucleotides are TGTGCCAGCAGCCCGGGGGGTCAGCCCCAGCATTTT. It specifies CASSPGGQPQHF.

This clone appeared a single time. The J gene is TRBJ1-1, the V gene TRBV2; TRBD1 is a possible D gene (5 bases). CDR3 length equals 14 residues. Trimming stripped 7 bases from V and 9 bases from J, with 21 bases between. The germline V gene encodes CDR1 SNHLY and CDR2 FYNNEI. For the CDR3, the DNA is TGTGCCAGCACGGAGCGGGCTGGGGCCACCAAAGCTTTCTTT. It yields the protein CASTERAGATKAFF.

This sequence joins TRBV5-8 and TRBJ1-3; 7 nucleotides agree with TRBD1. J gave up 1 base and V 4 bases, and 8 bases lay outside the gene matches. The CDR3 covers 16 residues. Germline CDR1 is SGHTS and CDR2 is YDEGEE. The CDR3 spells CASSLGTASSGNTIYF. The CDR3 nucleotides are TGTGCCAGCAGCCTGGGGACAGCTTCATCTGGAAACACCATATATTTT.

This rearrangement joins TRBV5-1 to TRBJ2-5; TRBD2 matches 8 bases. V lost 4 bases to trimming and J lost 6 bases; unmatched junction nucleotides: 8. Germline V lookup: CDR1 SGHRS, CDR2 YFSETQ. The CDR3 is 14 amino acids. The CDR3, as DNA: TGCGCCAGCAGCGAGGGACTAGAGGTGAAGACCCAGTACTTC. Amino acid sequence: CASSEGLEVKTQYF.

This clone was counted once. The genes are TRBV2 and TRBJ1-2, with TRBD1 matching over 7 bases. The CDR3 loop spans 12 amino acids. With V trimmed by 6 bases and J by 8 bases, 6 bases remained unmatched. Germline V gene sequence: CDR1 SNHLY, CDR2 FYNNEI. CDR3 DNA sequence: TGTGCCAGCAGGAGACAGGGAGTGGGCTACACCTTC. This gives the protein CASRRQGVGYTF.

DNA of the CDR3: TGTGCCAGCAGTCCCCTCGGGACAGTCACAGATACGCAGTATTTT. This sequence encodes CASSPLGTVTDTQYF. This chain links TRBV28 with TRBJ2-3, with 7 bases matching TRBD1. Germline assignment: CDR1 MDHEN and CDR2 SYDVKM. This CDR3 spans 15 amino acids. J lost 2 bases, V lost 5 bases, and 7 bases had no gene match.

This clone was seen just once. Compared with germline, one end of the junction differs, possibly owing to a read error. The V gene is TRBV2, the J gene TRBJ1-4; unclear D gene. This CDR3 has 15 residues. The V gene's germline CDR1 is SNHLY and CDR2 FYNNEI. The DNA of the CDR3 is TGTGCCAGCACTGAAACCGGGAGTTTTAATGAAAAACTGTTTTTT. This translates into CASTETGSFNEKLFF.

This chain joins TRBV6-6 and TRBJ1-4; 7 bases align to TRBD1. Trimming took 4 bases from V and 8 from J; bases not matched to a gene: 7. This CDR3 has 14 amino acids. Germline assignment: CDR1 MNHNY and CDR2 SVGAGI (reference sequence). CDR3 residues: CASSSFQGEEKLFF. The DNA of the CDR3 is TGTGCCAGCAGTTCCTTCCAGGGGGAGGAAAAACTGTTTTTT.

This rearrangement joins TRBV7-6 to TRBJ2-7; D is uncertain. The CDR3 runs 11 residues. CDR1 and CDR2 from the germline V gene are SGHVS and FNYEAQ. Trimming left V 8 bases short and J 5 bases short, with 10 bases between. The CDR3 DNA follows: TGTGCCAGCGGTAACTTCCACGAGCAGTACTTC. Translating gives CASGNFHEQYF.

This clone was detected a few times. CDR3 region: CASSTGQRNTEAFF. CDR3 bases: TGTGCCAGTAGTACGGGACAAAGGAACACTGAAGCTTTCTTT. This chain links TRBV19 with TRBJ1-1; D is perhaps TRBD1 (6 bases). Germline CDR1 is LNHDA and CDR2 is SQIVND (reference sequence). This CDR3 has 14 residues. With 4 bases removed from V and 1 base from J, the gap between germline ends came to 10 bases.

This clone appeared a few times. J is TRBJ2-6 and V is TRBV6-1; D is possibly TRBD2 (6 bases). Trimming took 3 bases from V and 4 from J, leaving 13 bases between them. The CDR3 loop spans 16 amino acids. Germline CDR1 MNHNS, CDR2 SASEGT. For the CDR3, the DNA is TGTGCCAGCAGTGATCGCGGCGGGGTCGGGGCCAACGTCCTGACTTTC. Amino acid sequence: CASSDRGGVGANVLTF.

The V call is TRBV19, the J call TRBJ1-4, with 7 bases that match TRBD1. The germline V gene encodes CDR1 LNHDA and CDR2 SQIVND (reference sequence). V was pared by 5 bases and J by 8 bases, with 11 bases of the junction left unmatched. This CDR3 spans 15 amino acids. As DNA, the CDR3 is TGTGCCAGTAGTGACACAGGGGCCGGGCGGGAAAAACTGTTTTTT. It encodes CASSDTGAGREKLFF. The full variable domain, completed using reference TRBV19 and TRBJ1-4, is DGGITQSPKYLFRKEGQNVTLSCEQNLNHDAMYWYRQDPGQGLRLIYYSQIVNDFQKGDIAEGYSVSREKKESFPLTVTSAQKNPTAFYLCASSDTGAGREKLFFGSGTQLSVL.

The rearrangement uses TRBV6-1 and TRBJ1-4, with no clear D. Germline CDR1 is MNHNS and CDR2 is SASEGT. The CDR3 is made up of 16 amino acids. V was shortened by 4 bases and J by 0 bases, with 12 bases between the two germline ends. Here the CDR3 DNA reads TGTGCCAGCAGTGGAGGGTTTGGAGCAACTAATGAAAAACTGTTTTTT. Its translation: CASSGGFGATNEKLFF.

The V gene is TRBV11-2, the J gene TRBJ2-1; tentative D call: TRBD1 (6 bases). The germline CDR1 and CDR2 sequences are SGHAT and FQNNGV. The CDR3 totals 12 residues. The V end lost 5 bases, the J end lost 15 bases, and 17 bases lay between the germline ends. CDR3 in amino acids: CASSTRTAFVFF. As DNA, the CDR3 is TGTGCCAGCAGCACGAGGACAGCCTTCGTGTTCTTC.

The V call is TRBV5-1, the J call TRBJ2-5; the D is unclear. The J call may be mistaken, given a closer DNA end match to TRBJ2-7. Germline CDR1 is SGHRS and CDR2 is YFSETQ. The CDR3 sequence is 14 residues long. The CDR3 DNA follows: TGCGCCAGCAGCTTGGCCACAGATTCCTACGAGCAGTACTTC. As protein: CASSLATDSYEQYF.

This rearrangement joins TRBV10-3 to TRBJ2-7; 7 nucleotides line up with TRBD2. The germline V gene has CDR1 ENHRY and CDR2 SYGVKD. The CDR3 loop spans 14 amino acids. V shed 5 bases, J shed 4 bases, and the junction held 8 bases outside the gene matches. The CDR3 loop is CAISLGGGRYEQYF. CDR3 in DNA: TGTGCCATCAGTCTGGGGGGGGGAAGGTACGAGCAGTACTTC.

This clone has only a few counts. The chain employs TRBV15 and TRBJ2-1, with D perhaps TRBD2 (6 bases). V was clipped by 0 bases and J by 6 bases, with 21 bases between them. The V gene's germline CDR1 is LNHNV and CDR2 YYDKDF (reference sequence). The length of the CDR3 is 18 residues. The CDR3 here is CATSRDLGKRVEGNEQFF. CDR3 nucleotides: TGTGCCACCAGCAGAGATCTAGGAAAAAGGGTGGAGGGCAATGAGCAGTTCTTC.

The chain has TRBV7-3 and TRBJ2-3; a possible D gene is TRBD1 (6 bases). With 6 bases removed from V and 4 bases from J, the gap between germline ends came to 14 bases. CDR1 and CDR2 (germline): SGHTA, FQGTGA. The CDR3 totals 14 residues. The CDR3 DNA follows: TGTGCCAGCAGTCCTCGGGCAGGGGCAGATACGCAGTATTTT. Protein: CASSPRAGADTQYF.

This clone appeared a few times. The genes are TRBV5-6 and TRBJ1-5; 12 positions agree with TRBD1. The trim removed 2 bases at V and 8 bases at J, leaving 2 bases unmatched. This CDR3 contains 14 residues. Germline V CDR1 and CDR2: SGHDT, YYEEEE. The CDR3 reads CASSFGTGGEPQHF. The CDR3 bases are TGTGCCAGCAGCTTCGGGACAGGGGGCGAGCCCCAGCATTTT.

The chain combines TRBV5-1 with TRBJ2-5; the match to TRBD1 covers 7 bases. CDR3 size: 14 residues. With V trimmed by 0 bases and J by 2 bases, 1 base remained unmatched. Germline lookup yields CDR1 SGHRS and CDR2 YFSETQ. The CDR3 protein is CASSLGGQQETQYF. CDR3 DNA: TGCGCCAGCAGCTTGGGGGGACAGCAAGAGACCCAGTACTTC.

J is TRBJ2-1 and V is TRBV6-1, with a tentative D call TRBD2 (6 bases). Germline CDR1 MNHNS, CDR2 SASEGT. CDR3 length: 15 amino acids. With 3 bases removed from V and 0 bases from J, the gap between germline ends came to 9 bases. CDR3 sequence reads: CASSDQGGSYNEQFF. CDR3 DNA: TGTGCCAGCAGTGACCAGGGAGGCTCCTACAATGAGCAGTTCTTC.

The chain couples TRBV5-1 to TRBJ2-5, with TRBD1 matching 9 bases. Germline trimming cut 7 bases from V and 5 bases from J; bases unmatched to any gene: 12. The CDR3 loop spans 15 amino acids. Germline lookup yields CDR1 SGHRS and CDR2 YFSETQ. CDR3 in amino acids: CASGRQQGAGETQYF. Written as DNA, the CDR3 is TGCGCCAGCGGTCGACAACAGGGGGCCGGGGAGACCCAGTACTTC.